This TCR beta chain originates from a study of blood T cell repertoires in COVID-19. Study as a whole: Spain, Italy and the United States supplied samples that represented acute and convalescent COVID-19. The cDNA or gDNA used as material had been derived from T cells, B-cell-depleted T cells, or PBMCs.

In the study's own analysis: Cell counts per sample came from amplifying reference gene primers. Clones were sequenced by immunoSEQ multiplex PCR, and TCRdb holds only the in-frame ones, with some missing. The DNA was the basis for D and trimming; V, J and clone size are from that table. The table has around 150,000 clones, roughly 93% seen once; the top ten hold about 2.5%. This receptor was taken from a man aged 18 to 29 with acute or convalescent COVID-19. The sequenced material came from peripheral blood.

The DNA for the CDR3 is TGTGCCAGCAGTTACTCGGGGGGAGGAGGGAACACTGAAGCTTTCTTT. This sequence encodes CASSYSGGGGNTEAFF. V gene TRBV6-5 combines with J gene TRBJ1-1; weak D call: TRBD1 (5 bases). V was cut by 0 bases and J by 1 base, with 12 bases left in between. CDR1 is MNHEY and CDR2 is SVGAGI in the germline V gene. The CDR3 runs 16 residues.